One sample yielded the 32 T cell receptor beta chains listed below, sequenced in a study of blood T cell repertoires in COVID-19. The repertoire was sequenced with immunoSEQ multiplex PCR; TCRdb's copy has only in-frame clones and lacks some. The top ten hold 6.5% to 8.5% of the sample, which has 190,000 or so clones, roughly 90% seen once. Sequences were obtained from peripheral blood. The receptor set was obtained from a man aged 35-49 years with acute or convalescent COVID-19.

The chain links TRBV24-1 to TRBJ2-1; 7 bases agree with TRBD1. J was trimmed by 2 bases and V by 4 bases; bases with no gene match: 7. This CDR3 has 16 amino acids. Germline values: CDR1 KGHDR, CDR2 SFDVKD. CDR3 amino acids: CATSDRRDSTYNEQFF. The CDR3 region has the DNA TGTGCCACCAGTGACCGCCGGGACAGCACCTACAATGAGCAGTTCTTC.

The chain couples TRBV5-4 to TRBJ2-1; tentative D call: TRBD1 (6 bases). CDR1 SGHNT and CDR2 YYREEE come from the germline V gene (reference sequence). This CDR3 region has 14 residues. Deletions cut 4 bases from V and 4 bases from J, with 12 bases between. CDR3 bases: TGTGCCAGCAGCGGGACGGACAGTTACAATGAGCAGTTCTTC. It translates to CASSGTDSYNEQFF.

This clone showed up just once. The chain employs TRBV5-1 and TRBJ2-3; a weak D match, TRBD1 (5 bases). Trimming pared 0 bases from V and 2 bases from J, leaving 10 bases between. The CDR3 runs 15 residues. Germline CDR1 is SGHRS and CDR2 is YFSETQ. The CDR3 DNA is TGCGCCAGCAGCTTGGGACAGCCCAACACAGATACGCAGTATTTT. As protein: CASSLGQPNTDTQYF.

CDR3 DNA: TGCGCCAGCAGCCCGGCAACGACAAGCACAGATACGCAGTATTTT. Amino acids: CASSPATTSTDTQYF. V gene TRBV5-1 combines with J gene TRBJ2-3; D gene uncertain. Germline V gives CDR1 SGHRS, CDR2 YFSETQ. With 4 bases removed from V and 0 bases from J, the gap between germline ends came to 12 bases. CDR3 length: 15 residues.

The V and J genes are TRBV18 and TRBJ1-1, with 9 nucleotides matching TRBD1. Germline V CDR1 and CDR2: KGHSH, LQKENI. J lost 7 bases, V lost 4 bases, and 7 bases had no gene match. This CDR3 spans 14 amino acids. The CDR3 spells CASSLRTGENEAFF. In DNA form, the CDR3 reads TGTGCCAGCTCACTTCGGACAGGGGAGAATGAAGCTTTCTTT.

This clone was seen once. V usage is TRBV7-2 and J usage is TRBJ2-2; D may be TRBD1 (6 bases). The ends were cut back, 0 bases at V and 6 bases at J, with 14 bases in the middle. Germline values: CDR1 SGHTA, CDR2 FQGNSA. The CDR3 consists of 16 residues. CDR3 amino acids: CASSLAAGADSGELFF. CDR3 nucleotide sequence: TGTGCCAGCAGCTTAGCGGCAGGGGCTGATTCCGGGGAGCTGTTTTTT.

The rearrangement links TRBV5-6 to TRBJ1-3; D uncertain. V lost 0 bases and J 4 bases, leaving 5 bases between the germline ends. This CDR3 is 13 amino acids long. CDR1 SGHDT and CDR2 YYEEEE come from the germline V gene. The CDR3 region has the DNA TGTGCCAGCAGCTTGGCGGGGGGAAACACCATATATTTT. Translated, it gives CASSLAGGNTIYF.

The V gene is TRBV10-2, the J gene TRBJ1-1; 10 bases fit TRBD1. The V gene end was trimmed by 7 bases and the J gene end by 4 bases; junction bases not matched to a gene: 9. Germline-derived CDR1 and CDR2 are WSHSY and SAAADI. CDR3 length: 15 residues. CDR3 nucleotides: TGCGCCAGCACTCGACAGGGGGCGTCGGGCACTGAAGCTTTCTTT. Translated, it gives CASTRQGASGTEAFF.

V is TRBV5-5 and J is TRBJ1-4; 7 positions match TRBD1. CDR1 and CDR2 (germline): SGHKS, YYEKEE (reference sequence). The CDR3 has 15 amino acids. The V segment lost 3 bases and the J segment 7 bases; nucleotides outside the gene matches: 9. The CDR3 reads CASSSSGGFTEKLFF. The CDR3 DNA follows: TGTGCCAGCAGCTCTTCAGGGGGTTTTACTGAAAAACTGTTTTTT.

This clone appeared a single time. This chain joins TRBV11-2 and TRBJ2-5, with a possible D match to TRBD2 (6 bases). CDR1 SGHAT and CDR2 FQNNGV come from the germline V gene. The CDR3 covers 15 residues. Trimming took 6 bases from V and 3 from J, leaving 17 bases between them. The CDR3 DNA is TGTGCCAGCAGTAAAGACGGGACTTCAGAAGAGACCCAGTACTTC. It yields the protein CASSKDGTSEETQYF.

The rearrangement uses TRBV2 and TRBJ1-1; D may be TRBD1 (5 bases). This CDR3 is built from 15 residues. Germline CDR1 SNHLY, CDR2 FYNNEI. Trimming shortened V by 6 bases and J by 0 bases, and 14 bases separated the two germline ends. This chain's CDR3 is CASSVDSPMNTEAFF. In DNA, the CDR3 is TGTGCCAGCAGCGTTGACAGCCCGATGAACACTGAAGCTTTCTTT.

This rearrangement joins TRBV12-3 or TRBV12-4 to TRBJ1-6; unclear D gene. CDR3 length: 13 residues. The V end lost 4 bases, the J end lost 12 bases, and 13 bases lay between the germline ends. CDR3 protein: CASSSRPGGPLHF. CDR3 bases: TGTGCCAGCAGTTCACGACCGGGAGGACCCCTCCACTTT.

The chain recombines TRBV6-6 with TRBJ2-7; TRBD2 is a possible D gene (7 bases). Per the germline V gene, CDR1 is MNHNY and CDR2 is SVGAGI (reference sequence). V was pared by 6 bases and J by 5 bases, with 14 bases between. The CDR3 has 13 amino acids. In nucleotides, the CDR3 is TGTGCCAGCAGCCGGGGGGCGGGGAACGAGCAGTACTTC. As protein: CASSRGAGNEQYF.

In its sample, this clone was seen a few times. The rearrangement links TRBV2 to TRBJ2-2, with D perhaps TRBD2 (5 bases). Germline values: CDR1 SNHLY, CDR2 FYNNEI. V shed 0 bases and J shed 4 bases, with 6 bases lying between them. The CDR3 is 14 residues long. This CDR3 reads CASSEARVTGELFF. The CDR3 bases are TGTGCCAGCAGTGAAGCGAGGGTCACCGGGGAGCTGTTTTTT.

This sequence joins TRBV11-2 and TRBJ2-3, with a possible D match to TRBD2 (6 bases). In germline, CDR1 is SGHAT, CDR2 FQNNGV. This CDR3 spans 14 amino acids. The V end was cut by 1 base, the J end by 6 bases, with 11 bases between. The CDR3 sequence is CASSLVGGTDTQYF. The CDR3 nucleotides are TGTGCCAGCAGCTTAGTTGGGGGGACTGATACGCAGTATTTT.

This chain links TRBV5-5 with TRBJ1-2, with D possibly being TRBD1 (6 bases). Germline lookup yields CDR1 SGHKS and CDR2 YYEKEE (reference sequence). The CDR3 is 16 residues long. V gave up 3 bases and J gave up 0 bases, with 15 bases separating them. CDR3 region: CASSWTEEMPNYGYTF. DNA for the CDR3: TGTGCCAGCAGCTGGACAGAGGAGATGCCTAACTATGGCTACACCTTC.

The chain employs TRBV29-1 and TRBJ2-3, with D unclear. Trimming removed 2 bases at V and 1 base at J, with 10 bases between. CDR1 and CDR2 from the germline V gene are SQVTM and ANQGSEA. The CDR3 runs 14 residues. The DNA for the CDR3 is TGCAGCGTTGAAACGGCTGGAGGCACAGATACGCAGTATTTT. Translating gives CSVETAGGTDTQYF.

The CDR3 DNA reads TGTGCCAGCAGCTTTGGCACCGACGGAGGTTCACCCCTCCACTTT. Translated: CASSFGTDGGSPLHF. V usage is TRBV5-4 and J usage is TRBJ1-6; D gene unclear. Germline V CDR1 and CDR2: SGHNT, YYREEE (reference sequence). This CDR3 has 15 amino acids. Trimming removed 2 bases at V and 9 bases at J, with 15 bases between. The full variable domain, completed using reference TRBV5-4 and TRBJ1-6, is ETGVTQSPTHLIKTRGQQVTLRCSSQSGHNTVSWYQQALGQGPQFIFQYYREEENGRGNFPPRFSGLQFPNYSSELNVNALELDDSALYLCASSFGTDGGSPLHFGNGTRLTVT.

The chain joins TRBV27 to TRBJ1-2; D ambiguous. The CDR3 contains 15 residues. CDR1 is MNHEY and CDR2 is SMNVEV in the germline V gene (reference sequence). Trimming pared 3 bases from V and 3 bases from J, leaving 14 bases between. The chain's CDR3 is CASSFSRQPYYGYTF. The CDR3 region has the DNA TGTGCCAGCAGTTTTTCTAGGCAGCCTTACTATGGCTACACCTTC.

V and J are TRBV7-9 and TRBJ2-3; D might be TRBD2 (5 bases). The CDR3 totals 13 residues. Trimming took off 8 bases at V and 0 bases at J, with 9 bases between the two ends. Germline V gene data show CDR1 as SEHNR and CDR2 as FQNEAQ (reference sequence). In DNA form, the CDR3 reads TGTGCCAGCCAACTAGGCAGCACAGATACGCAGTATTTT. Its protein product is CASQLGSTDTQYF.

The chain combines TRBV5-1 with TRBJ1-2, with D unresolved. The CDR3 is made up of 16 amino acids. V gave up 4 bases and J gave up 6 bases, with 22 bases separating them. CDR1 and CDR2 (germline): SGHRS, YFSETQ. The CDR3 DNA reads TGCGCCAGCAGCACCGGTACCAGTCGTCAGGTCCATGGCTACACCTTC. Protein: CASSTGTSRQVHGYTF.

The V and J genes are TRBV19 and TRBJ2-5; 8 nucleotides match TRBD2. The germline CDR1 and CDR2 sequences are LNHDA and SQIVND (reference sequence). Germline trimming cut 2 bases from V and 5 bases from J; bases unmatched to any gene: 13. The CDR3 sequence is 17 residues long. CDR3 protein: CASSITAGGTVGETQYF. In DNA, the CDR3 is TGTGCCAGTAGTATAACTGCGGGGGGAACTGTGGGGGAGACCCAGTACTTC. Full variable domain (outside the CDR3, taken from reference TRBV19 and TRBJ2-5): DGGITQSPKYLFRKEGQNVTLSCEQNLNHDAMYWYRQDPGQGLRLIYYSQIVNDFQKGDIAEGYSVSREKKESFPLTVTSAQKNPTAFYLCASSITAGGTVGETQYFGPGTRLLVL.

The CDR3 here is CASSQQGIIPNYGYTF. DNA for the CDR3: TGTGCCAGCAGCCAACAGGGTATAATACCCAACTATGGCTACACCTTC. The chain couples TRBV14 to TRBJ1-2; TRBD1 is a possible D gene (5 bases). Germline V gene data show CDR1 as SGHDN and CDR2 as FVKESK. The V gene lost 2 bases and the J gene lost 2 bases, with 15 bases spanning the gap. The CDR3 is 16 amino acids.

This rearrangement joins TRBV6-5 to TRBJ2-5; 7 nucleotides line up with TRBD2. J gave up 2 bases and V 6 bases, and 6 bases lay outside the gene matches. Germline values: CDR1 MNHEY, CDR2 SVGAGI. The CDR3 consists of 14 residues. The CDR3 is CASRGRLAQETQYF. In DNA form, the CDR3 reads TGTGCCAGCAGGGGGAGACTAGCACAAGAGACCCAGTACTTC.

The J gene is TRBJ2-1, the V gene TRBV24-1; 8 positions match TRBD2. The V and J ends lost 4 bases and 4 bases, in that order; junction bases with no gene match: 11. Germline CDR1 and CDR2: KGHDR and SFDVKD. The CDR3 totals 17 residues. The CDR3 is CATSDPMERGPYNEQFF. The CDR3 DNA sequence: TGTGCCACCAGTGACCCCATGGAGCGGGGGCCGTACAATGAGCAGTTCTTC.

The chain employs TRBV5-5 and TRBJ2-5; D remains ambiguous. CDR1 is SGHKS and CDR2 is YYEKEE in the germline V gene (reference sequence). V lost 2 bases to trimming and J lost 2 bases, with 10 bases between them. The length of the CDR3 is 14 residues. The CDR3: CASSLASGQETQYF. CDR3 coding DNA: TGTGCCAGCAGCTTAGCGAGTGGACAAGAGACCCAGTACTTC.

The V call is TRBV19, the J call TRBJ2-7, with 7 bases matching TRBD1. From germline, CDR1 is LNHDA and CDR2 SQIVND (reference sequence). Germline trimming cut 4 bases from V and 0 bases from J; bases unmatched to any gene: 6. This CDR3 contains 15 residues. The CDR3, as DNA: TGTGCCAGTAGTACTCCGGGACAGCCCTCCTACGAGCAGTACTTC. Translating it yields CASSTPGQPSYEQYF.

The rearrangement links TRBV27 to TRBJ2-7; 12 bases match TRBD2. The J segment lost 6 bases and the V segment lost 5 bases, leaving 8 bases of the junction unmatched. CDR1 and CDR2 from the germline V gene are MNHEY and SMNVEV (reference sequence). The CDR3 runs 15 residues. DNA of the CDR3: TGTGCCAGCAGTGGGGGACTAGCGGGTATGGGCGAGCAGTACTTC. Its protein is CASSGGLAGMGEQYF.

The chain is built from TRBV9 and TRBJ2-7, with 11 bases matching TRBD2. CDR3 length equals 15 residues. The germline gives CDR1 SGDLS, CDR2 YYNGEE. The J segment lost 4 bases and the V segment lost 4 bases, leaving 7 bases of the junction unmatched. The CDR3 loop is CASSPRLAGPYEQYF. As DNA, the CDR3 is TGTGCCAGCAGCCCTCGACTAGCGGGGCCATACGAGCAGTACTTC.

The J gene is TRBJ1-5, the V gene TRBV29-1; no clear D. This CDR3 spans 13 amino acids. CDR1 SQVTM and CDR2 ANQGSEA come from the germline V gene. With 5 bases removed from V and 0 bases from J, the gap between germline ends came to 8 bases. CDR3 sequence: CSVQADSNQPQHF. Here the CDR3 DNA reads TGCAGCGTTCAGGCAGATAGCAATCAGCCCCAGCATTTT.

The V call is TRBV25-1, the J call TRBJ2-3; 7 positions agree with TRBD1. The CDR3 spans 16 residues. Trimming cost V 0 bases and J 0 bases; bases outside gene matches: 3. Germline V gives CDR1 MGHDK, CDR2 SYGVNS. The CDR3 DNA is TGTGCCAGCAGTGAATACGTCAGGGGGAGCACAGATACGCAGTATTTT. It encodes CASSEYVRGSTDTQYF. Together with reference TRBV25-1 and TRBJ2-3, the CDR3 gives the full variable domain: EADIYQTPRYLVIGTGKKITLECSQTMGHDKMYWYQQDPGMELHLIHYSYGVNSTEKGDLSSESTVSRIRTEHFPLTLESARPSHTSQYLCASSEYVRGSTDTQYFGPGTRLTVL.

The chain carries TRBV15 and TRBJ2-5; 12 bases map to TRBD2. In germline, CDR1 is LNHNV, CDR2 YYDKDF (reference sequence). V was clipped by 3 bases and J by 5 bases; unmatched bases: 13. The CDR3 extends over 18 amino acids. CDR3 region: CATSSSQTSGGMGETQYF. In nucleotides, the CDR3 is TGTGCCACCAGCAGCTCACAAACTAGCGGGGGGATGGGGGAGACCCAGTACTTC.